The subject of this entry is one T cell receptor (beta chain). Produced via immunoSEQ multiplex PCR; TCRdb's table is partial and in-frame only. The sample contains over 90,000 clones, roughly 92% of which appear only once. This record belongs to a study of T cell changes during pregnancy in multiple sclerosis. The CDR3 loop spans 15 amino acids. V lost 6 bases, J lost 9 bases, and 12 bases stayed unmatched. The sample in question was peripheral blood, obtained after pregnancy. The rearrangement uses TRBV5-7 and TRBJ2-7; 13 bases align to TRBD2. TRBV5-7 falls under the ORF class, with uncertain function. This TCR came from a female donor with multiple sclerosis, enrolled in a pregnancy study. The DNA for the CDR3 is TGTGCCAGCACCGGGGCCGGGACTAGCGGGGCTAGGCAGTACTTC. It yields the protein CASTGAGTSGARQYF.